The clone carrying this TCR beta chain appeared a single time. Per the study methods: Estimation of nucleated cell counts was performed using reference gene primer amplification. TCRdb's table, derived via immunoSEQ multiplex PCR, lists solely in-frame clones and lacks some. Clone size and the V and J calls come from that table; the DNA yielded D and trimming. Of some 58,000 clones in the sample, 88% were seen once. The sample comes from a study of blood T cell repertoires in COVID-19. Study as a whole: The United States, Italy and Spain were the sources of the acute and convalescent COVID-19 samples. T cells, B-cell-depleted T cells, or PBMCs provided the cDNA or gDNA that served as material.

Sequencing was performed on peripheral blood. This TCR was recovered from a human donor in a cohort sampled during active COVID-19.

CDR3 in amino acids: CASSSWTGSRAFF. The DNA of the CDR3 is TGTGCCAGCAGCTCCTGGACAGGTTCTCGAGCTTTCTTT. The rearrangement uses TRBV7-3 and TRBJ1-1; TRBD1 aligns across 7 bases. V trimming: 4 bases; J trimming: 10 bases; junction bases outside the gene matches: 9. The CDR3 consists of 13 residues. Germline V CDR1 and CDR2: SGHTA, FQGTGA.